This TCR beta chain was identified during a study of blood T cell repertoires in COVID-19. The CDR3 contains 15 residues. The ends lost 1 base at V and 7 bases at J; junction bases unmatched: 4. Germline V gives CDR1 SQVTM, CDR2 ANQGSEA. In the study's own analysis: Reference gene primer amplification in the assay estimated nucleated cell counts. The table came from immunoSEQ multiplex PCR; TCRdb's copy has only in-frame clones and leaves some out. Clonal size and the V and J genes are those of that table, whereas D and trimming came from the DNA. The sample has about 400,000 clones, approximately 88% seen once; the top ten hold more than 2%.

Sample: PBMCs or T cells enriched from blood (not recorded which). This TCR was recovered from a woman in her thirties or forties with acute COVID-19. This chain joins TRBV29-1 and TRBJ2-1; 13 bases line up with TRBD2. The CDR3 reads CSVEGLAGGLNEQFF. CDR3 sequence (DNA): TGCAGCGTTGAAGGACTAGCGGGGGGATTGAATGAGCAGTTCTTC.